Listed below are T cell receptor beta chains from one sample, sequenced in a study of T cells after yellow fever vaccination. TCRdb redid the calling of the 5' RACE reads with MiXCR, one entry per CDR3 protein. Here the sample spans a few hundred thousand distinct CDR3 sequences, roughly 20% being singletons. Specimen: PBMCs, collected before the yellow fever booster vaccination. Every receptor here comes from a man aged 18 to 35 who received the YFV17D yellow fever vaccine. Each CDR3 is given with its conserved first and last residue. Each record gives: D gene, clone size, J gene, V gene, CDR3 protein, CDR3 DNA. A D gene is named only where the DNA matches it firmly. Clone size is shown for a subset of rows, as once, few, many or a class of expanded clone.

-	-	TRBJ2-2	TRBV7-6	CASSSEVGTNTGELFF	TGTGCCAGCAGCTCAGAGGTGGGGACGAACACCGGGGAGCTGTTTTTT
-	few	TRBJ2-6	TRBV6-6	CASSFASPGANVLTF	TGTGCCAGCAGTTTTGCTAGCCCCGGGGCCAACGTCCTGACTTTC
-	-	TRBJ2-5	TRBV4-1	CASSQGWTALQETQYF	TGCGCCAGCAGCCAAGGGTGGACAGCGCTCCAAGAGACCCAGTACTTC
-	-	TRBJ2-7	TRBV4-2	CASSQPGRDSYEQYF	TGTGCCAGCAGCCAACCGGGCAGGGATAGCTACGAGCAGTACTTC
-	-	TRBJ1-5	TRBV12-3/TRBV12-4	CASSSHTDSNQPQHF	TGTGCCAGCAGTTCACACACTGACAGCAATCAGCCCCAGCATTTT
-	few	TRBJ2-7	TRBV12-3/TRBV12-4	CASSLMRSSYEQYF	TGTGCCAGCAGTTTGATGAGGTCCTCCTACGAGCAGTACTTC
TRBD2	few	TRBJ2-3	TRBV24-1	CATTGTSGGAGTDTQYF	TGTGCCACCACAGGGACTAGCGGGGGGGCTGGCACAGATACGCAGTATTTT
-	-	TRBJ2-3	TRBV4-3	CASSLRGSADTQYF	TGCGCCAGCAGCCTCAGAGGATCCGCAGATACGCAGTATTTT
TRBD2	few	TRBJ2-5	TRBV18	CASSPPTGTSVETQYF	TGTGCCAGCTCACCACCTACCGGGACTAGCGTGGAGACCCAGTACTTC
-	-	TRBJ2-1	TRBV7-3	CASSLRGGPGNEQFF	TGTGCCAGCAGCTTACGTGGGGGGCCTGGGAATGAGCAGTTCTTC
-	-	TRBJ2-1	TRBV5-6	CASRRTTYNEQFF	TGTGCCAGCAGGCGGACCACCTACAATGAGCAGTTCTTC
TRBD2	-	TRBJ2-3	TRBV29-1	CSVVTSGGAGTDTQYF	TGCAGCGTTGTCACTAGCGGGGGGGCCGGCACAGATACGCAGTATTTT
-	few	TRBJ2-5	TRBV7-9	CASSLLRETETQYF	TGTGCCAGCAGCTTGCTAAGGGAGACAGAGACCCAGTACTTC
TRBD2	-	TRBJ2-3	TRBV4-3	CASSPSGGRISTDTQYF	TGCGCCAGCAGTCCTAGCGGGGGGCGTATAAGCACAGATACGCAGTATTTT
-	-	TRBJ1-1	TRBV12-2	CASRAPQGTVKVNTEAFF	TGTGCAAGTCGCGCCCCCCAAGGGACGGTGAAAGTGAACACTGAAGCTTTCTTT
-	-	TRBJ2-4	TRBV4-1	CASSLGLPRGPKNIQYF	TGCGCCAGCAGCTTGGGACTCCCCCGCGGACCCAAAAACATTCAGTACTTC
TRBD2	few	TRBJ2-5	TRBV20-1	CSAQSGGGETQYF	TGCAGTGCTCAGAGCGGGGGGGGAGAGACCCAGTACTTC